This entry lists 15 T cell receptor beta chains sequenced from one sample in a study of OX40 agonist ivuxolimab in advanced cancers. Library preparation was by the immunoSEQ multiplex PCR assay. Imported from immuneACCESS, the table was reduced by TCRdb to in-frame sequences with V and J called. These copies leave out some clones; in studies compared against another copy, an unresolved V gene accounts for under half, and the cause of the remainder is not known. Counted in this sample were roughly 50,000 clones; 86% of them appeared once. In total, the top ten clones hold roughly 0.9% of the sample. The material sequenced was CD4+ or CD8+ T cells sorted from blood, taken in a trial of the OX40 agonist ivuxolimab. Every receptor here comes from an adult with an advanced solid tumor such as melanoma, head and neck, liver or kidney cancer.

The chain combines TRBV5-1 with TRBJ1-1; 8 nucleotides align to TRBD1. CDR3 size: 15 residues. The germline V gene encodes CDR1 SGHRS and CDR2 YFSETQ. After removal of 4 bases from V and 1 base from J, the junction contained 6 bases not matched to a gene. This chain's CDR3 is CASSLQGASNTEAFF. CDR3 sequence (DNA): TGCGCCAGCAGCCTCCAGGGGGCCTCGAACACTGAAGCTTTCTTT.

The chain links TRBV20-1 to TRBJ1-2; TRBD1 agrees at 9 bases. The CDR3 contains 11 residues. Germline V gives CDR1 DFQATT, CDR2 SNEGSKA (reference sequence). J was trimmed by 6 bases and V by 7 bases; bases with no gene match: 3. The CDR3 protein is CSVGQGNGYTF. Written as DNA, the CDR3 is TGCAGTGTAGGACAGGGGAATGGCTACACCTTC.

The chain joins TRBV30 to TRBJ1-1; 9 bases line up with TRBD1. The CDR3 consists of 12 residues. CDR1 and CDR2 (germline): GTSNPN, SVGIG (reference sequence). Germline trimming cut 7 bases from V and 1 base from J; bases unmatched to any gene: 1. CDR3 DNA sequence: TGTGCCTACAGGGGGCGGAACACTGAAGCTTTCTTT. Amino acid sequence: CAYRGRNTEAFF. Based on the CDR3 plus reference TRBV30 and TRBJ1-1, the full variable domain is SQTIHQWPATLVQPVGSPLSLECTVEGTSNPNLYWYRQAAGRGLQLLFYSVGIGQISSEVPQNLSASRPQDRQFILSSKKLLLSDSGFYLCAYRGRNTEAFFGQGTRLTVV.

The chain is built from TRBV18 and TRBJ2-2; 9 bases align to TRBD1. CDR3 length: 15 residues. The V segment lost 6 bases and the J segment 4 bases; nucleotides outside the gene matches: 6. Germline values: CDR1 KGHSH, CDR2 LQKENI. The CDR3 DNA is TGTGCCAGCTCCTCGGGGACAGGGACCACCGGGGAGCTGTTTTTT. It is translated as CASSSGTGTTGELFF.

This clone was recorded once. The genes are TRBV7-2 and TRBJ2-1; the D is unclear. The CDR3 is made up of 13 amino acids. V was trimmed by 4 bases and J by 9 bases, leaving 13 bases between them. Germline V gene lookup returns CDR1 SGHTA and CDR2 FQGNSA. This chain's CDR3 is CASSSRSRSEQFF. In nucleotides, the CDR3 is TGTGCCAGCAGCTCAAGAAGTCGAAGTGAGCAGTTCTTC.

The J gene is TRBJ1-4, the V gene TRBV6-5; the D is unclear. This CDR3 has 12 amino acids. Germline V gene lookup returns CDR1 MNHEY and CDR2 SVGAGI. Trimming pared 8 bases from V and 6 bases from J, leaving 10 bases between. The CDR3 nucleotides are TGTGCCAGCGGGAGGGCAGATGAAAAACTGTTTTTT. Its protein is CASGRADEKLFF.

The CDR3: CASSVEAPDRDPPSFSGNTIYF. Written as DNA, the CDR3 is TGTGCCAGCAGCGTAGAGGCCCCCGACCGGGACCCCCCTTCCTTCTCTGGAAACACCATATATTTT. The chain has TRBV9 and TRBJ1-3, with D possibly matching TRBD1 (5 bases). This CDR3 is 22 amino acids long. V was trimmed by 0 bases and J by 0 bases, leaving 28 bases between them. CDR1 is SGDLS, CDR2 YYNGEE, per germline.

CDR3 in DNA: TGTGCCAGCAGCCCCCTGCTAGCGGGGGGCACAGATACGCAGTATTTT. This codes for CASSPLLAGGTDTQYF. The chain has TRBV7-9 and TRBJ2-3; 10 nucleotides align to TRBD2. The trim removed 5 bases at V and 1 base at J, leaving 6 bases unmatched. The CDR3 contains 16 residues. Germline CDR1 is SEHNR and CDR2 is FQNEAQ (reference sequence).

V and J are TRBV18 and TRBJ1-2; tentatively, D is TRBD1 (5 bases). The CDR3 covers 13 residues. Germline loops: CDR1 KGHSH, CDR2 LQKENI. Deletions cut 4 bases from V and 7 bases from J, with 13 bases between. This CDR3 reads CASSRTERGGYTF. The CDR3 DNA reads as TGTGCCAGCTCACGGACCGAGAGGGGTGGCTACACCTTC.

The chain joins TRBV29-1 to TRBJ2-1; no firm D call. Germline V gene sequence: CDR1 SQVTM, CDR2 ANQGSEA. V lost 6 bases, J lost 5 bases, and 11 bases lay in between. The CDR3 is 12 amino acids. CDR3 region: CSVQAWDNEQFF. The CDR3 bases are TGCAGCGTCCAGGCGTGGGACAATGAGCAGTTCTTC.

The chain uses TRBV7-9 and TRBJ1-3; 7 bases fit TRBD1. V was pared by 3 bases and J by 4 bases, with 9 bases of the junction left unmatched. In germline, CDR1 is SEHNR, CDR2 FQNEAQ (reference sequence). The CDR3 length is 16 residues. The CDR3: CASSFSKQGSGNTIYF. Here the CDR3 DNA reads TGTGCCAGCAGCTTCAGTAAACAGGGGTCAGGAAACACCATATATTTT.

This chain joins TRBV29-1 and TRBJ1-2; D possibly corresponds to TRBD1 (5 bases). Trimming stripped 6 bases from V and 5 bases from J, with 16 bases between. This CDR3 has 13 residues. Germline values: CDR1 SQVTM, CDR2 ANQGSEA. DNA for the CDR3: TGCAGCGTGGCCCGGGGGGGTTCATATGGCTACACCTTC. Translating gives CSVARGGSYGYTF.

The CDR3 reads CASRPFGGTSTDTQYF. In nucleotides, the CDR3 is TGTGCCAGCAGACCCTTTGGGGGGACCAGCACAGATACGCAGTATTTT. The chain recombines TRBV2 with TRBJ2-3, with D possibly TRBD2 on 6 matching bases. The V gene lost 6 bases and the J gene lost 0 bases, with 16 bases spanning the gap. Per germline, CDR1 SNHLY and CDR2 FYNNEI. The CDR3 extends over 16 amino acids.

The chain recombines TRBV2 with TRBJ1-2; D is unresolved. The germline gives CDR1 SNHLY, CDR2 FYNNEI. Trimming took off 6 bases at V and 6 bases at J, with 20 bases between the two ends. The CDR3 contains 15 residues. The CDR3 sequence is CASSPYADPLDGYTF. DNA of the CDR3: TGTGCCAGCAGCCCTTACGCAGACCCCCTTGATGGCTACACCTTC.

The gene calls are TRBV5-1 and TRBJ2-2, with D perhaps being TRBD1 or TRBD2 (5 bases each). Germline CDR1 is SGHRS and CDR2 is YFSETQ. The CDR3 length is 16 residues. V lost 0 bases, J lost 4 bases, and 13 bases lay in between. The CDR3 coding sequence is TGCGCCAGCAGCTTGGTGGCAGGGACGGGCACCGGGGAGCTGTTTTTT. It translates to CASSLVAGTGTGELFF.